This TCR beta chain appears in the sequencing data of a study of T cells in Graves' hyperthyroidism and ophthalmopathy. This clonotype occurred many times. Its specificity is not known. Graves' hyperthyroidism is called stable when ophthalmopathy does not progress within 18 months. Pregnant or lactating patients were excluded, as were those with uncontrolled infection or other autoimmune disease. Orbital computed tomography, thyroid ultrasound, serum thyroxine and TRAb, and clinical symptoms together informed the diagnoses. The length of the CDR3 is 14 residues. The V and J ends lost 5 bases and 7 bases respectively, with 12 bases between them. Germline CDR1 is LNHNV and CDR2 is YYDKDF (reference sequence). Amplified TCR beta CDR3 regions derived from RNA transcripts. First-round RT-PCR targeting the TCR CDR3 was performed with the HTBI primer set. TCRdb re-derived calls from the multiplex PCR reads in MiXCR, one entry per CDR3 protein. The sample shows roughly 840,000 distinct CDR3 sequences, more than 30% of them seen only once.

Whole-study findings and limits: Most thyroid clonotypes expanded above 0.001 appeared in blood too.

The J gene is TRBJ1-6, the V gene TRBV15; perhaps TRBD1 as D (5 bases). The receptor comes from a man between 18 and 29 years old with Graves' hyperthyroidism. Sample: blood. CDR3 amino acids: CATSLTGANSPLHF. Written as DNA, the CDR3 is TGTGCCACCAGCCTAACAGGAGCAAATTCACCCCTCCACTTT.